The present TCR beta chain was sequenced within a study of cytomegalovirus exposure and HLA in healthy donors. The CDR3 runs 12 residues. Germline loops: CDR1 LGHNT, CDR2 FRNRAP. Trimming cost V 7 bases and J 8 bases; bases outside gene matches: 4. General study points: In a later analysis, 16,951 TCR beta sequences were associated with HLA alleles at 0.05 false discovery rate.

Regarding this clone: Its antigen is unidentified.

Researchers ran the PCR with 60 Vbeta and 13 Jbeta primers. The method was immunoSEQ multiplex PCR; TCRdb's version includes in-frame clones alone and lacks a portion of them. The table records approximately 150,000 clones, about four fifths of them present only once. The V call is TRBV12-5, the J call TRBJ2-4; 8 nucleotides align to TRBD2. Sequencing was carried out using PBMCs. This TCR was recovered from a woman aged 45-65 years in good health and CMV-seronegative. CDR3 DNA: TGTGCTAGTGCCGCCGGGGGGGACATTCAGTACTTC. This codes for CASAAGGDIQYF.